A selection of T cell receptor beta chains follows, all from one sample in a study of cytomegalovirus exposure and HLA in healthy donors. Data came from immunoSEQ multiplex PCR; TCRdb stores just in-frame clones and leaves some out. The data show hundreds of thousands of clones, with around 80% seen just once and roughly 6% held by the top ten. The material sequenced was PBMCs. These receptors were taken from a man aged 40-55 years in good health and CMV-seropositive. Both conserved end residues are part of each CDR3. A D gene is named only where the DNA matches it firmly. The size entry is marked missing in some rows and otherwise reads once, few, many or a size class.

V	size	D	J	DNA	CDR3
TRBV10-2	-	-	TRBJ2-7	TGCGCCAGCAAACGCGAGACTACCTCCTACGAGCAGTACTTC	CASKRETTSYEQYF
TRBV5-8	once	-	TRBJ1-2	TGTGCCAGCAGCTTGGTACAGGCAAACTATGGCTACACCTTC	CASSLVQANYGYTF
TRBV7-9	-	TRBD2	TRBJ2-7	TGTGCCAGCAACTTAGCGGGAGGTTACTCCTACGAGCAGTACTTC	CASNLAGGYSYEQYF
TRBV27	-	-	TRBJ1-3	TGTGCCAGCAGGGGTGGTTTGGGAGGAGGAAACACCATATATTTT	CASRGGLGGGNTIYF
TRBV25-1	-	TRBD1	TRBJ1-1	TGTGCCAGCAGTGATAGGACCGGGACAGCGGAAGAAGCTTTCTTT	CASSDRTGTAEEAFF
TRBV6-5	-	-	TRBJ2-7	TGTGCCAGCAGTAAGCTGACGACAACCCACTACGAGCAGTACTTC	CASSKLTTTHYEQYF
TRBV19	-	-	TRBJ1-1	TGTGCCAGTACCGGACTGAATCTCGGGAACACTGAAGCTTTCTTT	CASTGLNLGNTEAFF
TRBV7-2	-	-	TRBJ2-1	TGTGCCAGCAGCTTCTCCTTTGAGCAGTTCTTC	CASSFSFEQFF
TRBV6-5	-	-	TRBJ1-1	TGTGCCAGCAGTTACTCATATCGCGGGTCTGAAGCTTTCTTT	CASSYSYRGSEAFF
TRBV18	-	TRBD1	TRBJ1-5	TGTGCCAGCTCACAGGGACAGATCGGGCAGCCCCAGCATTTT	CASSQGQIGQPQHF
TRBV2	-	-	TRBJ2-5	TGTGCCATTTTAGCGGAAACGGGAGAGGGGCAAGAGACCCAGTACTTC	CAILAETGEGQETQYF
TRBV19	few	-	TRBJ2-4	TGTGCCAGTAGTGCTACAGGGAGCCGGGGCCACATTCAGTACTTC	CASSATGSRGHIQYF
TRBV28	-	TRBD1	TRBJ1-5	TGTGCCAGCACCACCCAGGGGGCCGGCAATCAGCCCCAGCATTTT	CASTTQGAGNQPQHF
TRBV5-1	-	TRBD1	TRBJ1-2	TGCGCCAGCAGCTTGGAGGGACAGACCTATGGCTACACCTTC	CASSLEGQTYGYTF
TRBV5-4	-	-	TRBJ2-7	TGTGCCAGCAGCTCTATCTACGAGCAGTACTTC	CASSSIYEQYF
TRBV7-6	few	-	TRBJ2-3	TGTGCCAGCAGCTTATACAGGGCCACAGATACGCAGTATTTT	CASSLYRATDTQYF
TRBV28	-	TRBD1	TRBJ1-3	TGTGCCAGCAGTTCCTCACCGGGACAGGGGTCTGGAAACACCATATATTTT	CASSSSPGQGSGNTIYF
TRBV27	-	-	TRBJ1-2	TGTGCCAGCAGCGGAGACTATGGCTACACCTTC	CASSGDYGYTF
TRBV14	few	-	TRBJ2-7	TGTGCCAGCAAGGGCGAGAGGGCCTACGAGCAGTACTTC	CASKGERAYEQYF
TRBV29-1	-	TRBD1	TRBJ2-7	TGCAGCGCCCAGGACAGGGGGATTGAGCAGTACTTC	CSAQDRGIEQYF
TRBV30	once	-	TRBJ2-5	TGTGCCTGGAGTACCGACAGGCTCGCTTTGGAGACCCAGTACTTC	CAWSTDRLALETQYF
TRBV7-2	-	-	TRBJ1-2	TGTGCCAGCACCTCAAAGCCAGGCTACTATGGCTACACCTTC	CASTSKPGYYGYTF
TRBV7-9	-	-	TRBJ1-1	TGTGCCAGCAGCTTAGGTGATCTGGGGCCTGAAGCTTTCTTT	CASSLGDLGPEAFF
TRBV29-1	-	TRBD1	TRBJ1-2	TGCAGCGTTGGGCCCGACAGGGGGCAGGGCTACACCTTC	CSVGPDRGQGYTF
TRBV6-4	-	TRBD1	TRBJ1-1	TGTGCCAGCAGCTCAACAGGGGGCGTTGAAGAAGCTTTCTTT	CASSSTGGVEEAFF
TRBV7-9	once	TRBD1	TRBJ2-3	TGTTCCAGCAGCTCGTGGACAGGGAAAACAGATACGCAGTATTTT	CSSSSWTGKTDTQYF
TRBV4-1	-	TRBD2	TRBJ2-3	TGCGCCAGCAGCCAAGAGGGAGGGGTAGCGGGAGGTGATACGCAGTATTTT	CASSQEGGVAGGDTQYF
TRBV6-1	-	-	TRBJ1-2	TGTGCCAGCAGTGTGGGAGCAGGCCCTAACTATGGCTACACCTTC	CASSVGAGPNYGYTF
TRBV4-1	-	TRBD2	TRBJ2-7	TGCGCCAGCAGCCAAGATCGCCCAGCGGGAGAGCAGTACTTC	CASSQDRPAGEQYF
TRBV9	-	TRBD1	TRBJ2-7	TGTGCCAGCAGTCGGGGCGGGACAGGGGGGAACTACGAGCAGTACTTC	CASSRGGTGGNYEQYF
TRBV13	-	-	TRBJ2-1	TGTGCCAGCAGCTCTTACAATGAGCAGTTCTTC	CASSSYNEQFF
TRBV9	-	TRBD1	TRBJ2-3	TGTGCCAGCAGCATTTACAGGGGGCTCACAGATACGCAGTATTTT	CASSIYRGLTDTQYF
TRBV6-5	-	TRBD1	TRBJ2-3	TGTGCCAGCAGCCCAGGGGGCGCAAGCACAGATACGCAGTATTTT	CASSPGGASTDTQYF
TRBV6-1	-	-	TRBJ1-1	TGTGCCAGCAGTGGGGTCCGGGGAGGTGAAGCTTTCTTT	CASSGVRGGEAFF
TRBV5-1	-	TRBD1	TRBJ1-5	TGCGCCAGCAGCCCCGGGACAGCTAATCAGCCCCAGCATTTT	CASSPGTANQPQHF
TRBV5-4	few	-	TRBJ2-1	TGTGCCAGCAGCTTATATGGGGTGGGACTCAGCTATGAGCAGTTCTTC	CASSLYGVGLSYEQFF
TRBV2	-	TRBD1	TRBJ1-1	TGTGCCAGCAGTGGACAGGGGCGGAGGAGCACTGAAGCTTTCTTT	CASSGQGRRSTEAFF
TRBV10-1	-	-	TRBJ1-5	TGCGCCAGCAGTGAGTGTTTGGGCAGTGGATATAGCAATCAGCCCCAGCATTTT	CASSECLGSGYSNQPQHF
TRBV4-1	-	-	TRBJ1-5	TGCGCCAGCAGCCAAGCGGGCAGGGGCAGGGATCAGCCCCAGCATTTT	CASSQAGRGRDQPQHF
TRBV7-9	-	TRBD1	TRBJ2-1	TGTGCCAGCAGCTTAGCGCAGGGGGCATGGGGCAATGAGCAGTTCTTC	CASSLAQGAWGNEQFF
TRBV9	-	TRBD2	TRBJ2-1	TGTGCCAGCAGCGCTTGGACTAGCGGGAGCAATGAGCAGTTCTTC	CASSAWTSGSNEQFF
TRBV30	-	TRBD1	TRBJ1-4	TGTGCCTGGAGTGTACTTTTCGGGACAGTGGCTGAAAAACTGTTTTTT	CAWSVLFGTVAEKLFF
TRBV6-4	-	TRBD2	TRBJ2-1	TGTGCCAGCAGTTACAGACTAGCGGGATCCTACAATGAGCAGTTCTTC	CASSYRLAGSYNEQFF
TRBV28	-	TRBD1	TRBJ1-3	TGTGCCAGCAGGAAAGGGGACAGGGGTTCCGGCTCTGGAAACACCATATATTTT	CASRKGDRGSGSGNTIYF
TRBV27	-	-	TRBJ2-1	TGTGCCAGCAGTTTAGGACATCGCTACAATGAGCAGTTCTTC	CASSLGHRYNEQFF
TRBV14	-	TRBD2	TRBJ2-5	TGTGCCAGCAGCCAGGGAAGGACTAGCGGGATAGAGACCCAGTACTTC	CASSQGRTSGIETQYF
TRBV10-2	-	-	TRBJ1-5	TGCGCCAGCAGACCGGGGACTTCCAATCAGCCCCAGCATTTT	CASRPGTSNQPQHF
TRBV4-2	-	-	TRBJ2-3	TGTGCCAGCAGCCAGCTCCGGGACACCTACACAGATACGCAGTATTTT	CASSQLRDTYTDTQYF
TRBV4-2	-	-	TRBJ2-1	TGTGCCAGCAGCCAAGTGTGGCTAGGCTCCTACAATGAGCAGTTCTTC	CASSQVWLGSYNEQFF
TRBV29-1	few	TRBD1	TRBJ2-2	TGCAGCGTAACTACAGGGGGCCTATCCACCGGGGAGCTGTTTTTT	CSVTTGGLSTGELFF